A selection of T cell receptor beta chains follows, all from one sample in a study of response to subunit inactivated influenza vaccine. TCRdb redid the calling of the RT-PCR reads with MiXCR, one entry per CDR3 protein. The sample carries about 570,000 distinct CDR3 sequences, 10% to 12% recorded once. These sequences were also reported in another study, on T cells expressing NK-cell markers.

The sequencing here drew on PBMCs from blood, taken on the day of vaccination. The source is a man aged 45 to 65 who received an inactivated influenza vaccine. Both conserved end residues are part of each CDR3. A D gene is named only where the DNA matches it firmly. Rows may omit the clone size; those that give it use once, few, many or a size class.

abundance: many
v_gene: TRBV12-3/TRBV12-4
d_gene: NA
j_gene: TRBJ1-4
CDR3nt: TGTGCCAGCAGTTTAGAGCAGGCCGCAACTAATGAAAAACTGTTTTTT
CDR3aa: CASSLEQAATNEKLFF

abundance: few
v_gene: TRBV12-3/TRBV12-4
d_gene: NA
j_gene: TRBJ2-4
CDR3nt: TGTGCCAGCAGTTTTTTGGACATTCAGTACTTC
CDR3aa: CASSFLDIQYF

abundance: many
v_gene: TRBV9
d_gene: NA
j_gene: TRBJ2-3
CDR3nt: TGTGCCAGCAGCGGATCCCGAGAACCGAATCGGCGATTCGGCCCCCTCCCTTCAACAGATACGCAGTATTTT
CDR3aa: CASSGSREPNRRFGPLPSTDTQYF

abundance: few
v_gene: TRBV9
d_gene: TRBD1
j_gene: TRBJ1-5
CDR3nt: TGTGCCAGCAGCGCCGGGACAGGGGTTCAGCCCCAGCATTTT
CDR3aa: CASSAGTGVQPQHF

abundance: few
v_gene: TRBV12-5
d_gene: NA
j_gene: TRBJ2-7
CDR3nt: TGTGCTAGTGGTTTGGCGAGGGAGCGAAAGCCCTACGAGCAGTACTTC
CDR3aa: CASGLARERKPYEQYF

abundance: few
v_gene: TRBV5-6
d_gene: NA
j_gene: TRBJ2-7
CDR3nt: TGTGCCAGCAGCTTGGTGGCGCAGTACGAGCAGTACTTC
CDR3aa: CASSLVAQYEQYF

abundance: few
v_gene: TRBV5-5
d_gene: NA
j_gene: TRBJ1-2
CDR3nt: TGTGCCAGCAGCTTGGGGTCCCGGGCGGACTATGGCTACACCTTC
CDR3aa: CASSLGSRADYGYTF

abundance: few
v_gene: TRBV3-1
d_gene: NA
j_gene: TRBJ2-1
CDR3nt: TGTGCCAGCGGAACCCGATATAAGCAGTTCTTC
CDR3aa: CASGTRYKQFF

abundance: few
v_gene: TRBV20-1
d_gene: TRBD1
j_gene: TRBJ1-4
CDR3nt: TGCAGTGCTGGCGTCGGACAGGGAAATGAAAAACTGTTTTTT
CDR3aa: CSAGVGQGNEKLFF

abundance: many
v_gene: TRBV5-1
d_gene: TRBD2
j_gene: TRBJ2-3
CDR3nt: TGCGCCAGCAGCGACCCGGGACTAGCGGGAGGTACGCAGTATTTT
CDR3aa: CASSDPGLAGGTQYF

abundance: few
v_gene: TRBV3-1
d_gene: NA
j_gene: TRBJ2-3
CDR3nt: TGTGCCAGCAGCCAAGTTCCGGAGTCGGCCACAGATACGCAGTATTTT
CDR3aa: CASSQVPESATDTQYF

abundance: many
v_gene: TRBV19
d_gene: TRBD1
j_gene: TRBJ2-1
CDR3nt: TGTGCCAGTAGCCGGACAGGGTCCTACAATGAGCAGTTCTTC
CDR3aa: CASSRTGSYNEQFF

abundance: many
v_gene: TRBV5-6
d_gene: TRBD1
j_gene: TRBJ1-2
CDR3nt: TGTGCCAGCAGCGCTTACAGGGGATCCTATGGCTACACCTTC
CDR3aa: CASSAYRGSYGYTF

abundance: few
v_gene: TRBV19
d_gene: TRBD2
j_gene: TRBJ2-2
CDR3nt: TGTGCCAGTGAAACCGGGACTAGCGCCGGGGAGCTGTTTTTT
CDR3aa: CASETGTSAGELFF

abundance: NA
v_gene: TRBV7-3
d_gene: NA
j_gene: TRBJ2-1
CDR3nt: TGTGCCAGCAGCCGTGGGCCAAGGGGGGAGAATGAGCAGTTCTTC
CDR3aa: CASSRGPRGENEQFF

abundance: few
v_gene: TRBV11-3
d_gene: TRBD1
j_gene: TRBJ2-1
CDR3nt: TGTGCCAGCAGCTTATCAGGACAGGGGGGCAATGAGCAGTTCTTC
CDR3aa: CASSLSGQGGNEQFF

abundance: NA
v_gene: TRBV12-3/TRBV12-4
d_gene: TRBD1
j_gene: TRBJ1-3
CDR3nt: TGTGCCAGCAGTCTACAGGGGACCTCTGGAAACACCATATATTTT
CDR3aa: CASSLQGTSGNTIYF

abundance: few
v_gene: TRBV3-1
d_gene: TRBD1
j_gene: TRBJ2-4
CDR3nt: TGTGCCAGCAGCCCCCGACAGGGAGTTACCAAAAACATTCAGTACTTC
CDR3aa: CASSPRQGVTKNIQYF

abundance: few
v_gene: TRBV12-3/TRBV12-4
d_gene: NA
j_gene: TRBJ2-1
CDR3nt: TGTGCCAGCAGTTTAGCAAACGGACATGAGCAGTTCTTC
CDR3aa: CASSLANGHEQFF

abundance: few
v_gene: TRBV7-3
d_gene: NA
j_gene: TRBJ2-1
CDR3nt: TGTGCCAGCAGCCTACGGACTAGGGGGTACAATGAGCAGTTCTTC
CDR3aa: CASSLRTRGYNEQFF

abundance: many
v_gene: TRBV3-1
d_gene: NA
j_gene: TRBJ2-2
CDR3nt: TGTGCCAGCAGCCAAGAATTAGAACTCTACACCGGGGAGCTGTTTTTT
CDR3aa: CASSQELELYTGELFF

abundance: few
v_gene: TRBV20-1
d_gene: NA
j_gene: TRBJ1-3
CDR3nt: TGCAGTGCTAAGGACGCGAGCTCTGGAAACACCATATATTTT
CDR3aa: CSAKDASSGNTIYF

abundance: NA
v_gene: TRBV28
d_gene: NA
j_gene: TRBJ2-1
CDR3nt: TGTGCCAGCAGTGTTGCTAGCGAGAATGAGCAGCTCTTC
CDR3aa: CASSVASENEQLF

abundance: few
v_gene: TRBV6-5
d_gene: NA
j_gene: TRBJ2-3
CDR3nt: TGTGCCAGCAGTTACGGGGGAGCAGGCACAGATACGCAGTATTTT
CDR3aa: CASSYGGAGTDTQYF

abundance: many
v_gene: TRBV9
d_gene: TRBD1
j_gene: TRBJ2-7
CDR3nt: TGTGCCAGCAGCGCAGAACAGGGGGACGAGCAGTACTTC
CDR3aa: CASSAEQGDEQYF

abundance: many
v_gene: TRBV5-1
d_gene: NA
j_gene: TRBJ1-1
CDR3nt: TGCGCCAGCAGCTTGGCCGTGGTTGGGGCGAACACTGAAGCTTTCTTT
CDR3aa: CASSLAVVGANTEAFF

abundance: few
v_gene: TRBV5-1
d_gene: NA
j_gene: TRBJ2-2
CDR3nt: TGCGCCAGCAGCTTGGACAAAACGAACACCGGGGAGCTGTTTTTT
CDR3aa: CASSLDKTNTGELFF

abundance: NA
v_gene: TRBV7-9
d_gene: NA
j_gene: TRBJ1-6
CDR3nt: TGTGCCAGCAGCTTTCGGGACTATAATTCACCCCTCCACTTT
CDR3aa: CASSFRDYNSPLHF

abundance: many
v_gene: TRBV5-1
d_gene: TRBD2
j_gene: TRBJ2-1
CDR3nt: TGCGCCAGCAGCCTACAGGGACTAGCGGGATACAATGAGCAGTTCTTC
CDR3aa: CASSLQGLAGYNEQFF

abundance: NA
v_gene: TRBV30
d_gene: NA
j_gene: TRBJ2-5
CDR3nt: TGTGCCTGGAGTGGGCAGGGAATGGAGACCCAGTACTTC
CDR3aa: CAWSGQGMETQYF

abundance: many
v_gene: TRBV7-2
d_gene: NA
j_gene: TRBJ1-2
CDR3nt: TGTGCCAGCAGCTTAGGGCTGCCCAGTAGCTACACCTTC
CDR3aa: CASSLGLPSSYTF

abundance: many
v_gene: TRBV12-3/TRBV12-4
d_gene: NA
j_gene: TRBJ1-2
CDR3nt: TGTGCCAGCAGTTCACAGGTTATTGGCTACACCTTC
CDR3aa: CASSSQVIGYTF

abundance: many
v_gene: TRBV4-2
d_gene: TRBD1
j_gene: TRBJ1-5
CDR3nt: TGTGCCAGCAGCCAACAGACAGGGACTTATAGCAATCAGCCCCAGCATTTT
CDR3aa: CASSQQTGTYSNQPQHF

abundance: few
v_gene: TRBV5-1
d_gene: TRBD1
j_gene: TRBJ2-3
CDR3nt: TGCGCCAGCAGCTTGGAGGGGGCCTACACAGATACGCAGTATTTT
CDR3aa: CASSLEGAYTDTQYF

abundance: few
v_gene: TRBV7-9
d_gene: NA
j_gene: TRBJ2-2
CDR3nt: TGTGCCAGCAGCTTAACGTTGCCCGGAGACGGGGAGCTGTTTTTT
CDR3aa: CASSLTLPGDGELFF

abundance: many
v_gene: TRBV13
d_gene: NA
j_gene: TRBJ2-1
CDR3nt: TGTGCCAGCAGCTTAGGACTGGACAATGAGCAGTTCTTC
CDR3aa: CASSLGLDNEQFF

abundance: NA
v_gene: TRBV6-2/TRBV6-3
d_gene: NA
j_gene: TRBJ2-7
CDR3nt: TGTGCCAGCAGTTATTACACCTCCTCCTACGAGCAGTACTTC
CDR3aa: CASSYYTSSYEQYF

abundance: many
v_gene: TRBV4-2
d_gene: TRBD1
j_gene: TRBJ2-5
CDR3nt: TGTGCCAGCAGCCAGGGGACAGCAGTCGAAGAGACCCAGTACTTC
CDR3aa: CASSQGTAVEETQYF

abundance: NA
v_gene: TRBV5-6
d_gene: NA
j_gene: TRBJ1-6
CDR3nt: TGTGCCAGCAGCCGGGAGGTAGATTCACCCCTCCACTTT
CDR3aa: CASSREVDSPLHF

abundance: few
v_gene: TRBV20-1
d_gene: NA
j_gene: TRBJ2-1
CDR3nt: TGCAGTGCTAGTAGCACAGGGCCTTACAATGAGCAGTTCTTC
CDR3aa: CSASSTGPYNEQFF

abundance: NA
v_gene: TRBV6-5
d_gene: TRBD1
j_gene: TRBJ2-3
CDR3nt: TGTGCCAGCAGTTACTCCCCGACAGGGACCCACTGGGATACGCAGTATTTT
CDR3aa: CASSYSPTGTHWDTQYF

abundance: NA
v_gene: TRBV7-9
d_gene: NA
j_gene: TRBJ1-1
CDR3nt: TGTGCCAGCAGTTCCCCCCAGGGGAACACTGAAGCTTTCTTT
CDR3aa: CASSSPQGNTEAFF

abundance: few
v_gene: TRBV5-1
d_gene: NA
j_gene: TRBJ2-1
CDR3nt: TGCGCCAGCAGCTTGGGGGGTAGCGGAGACTACAATGAGCAGTTCTTC
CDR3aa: CASSLGGSGDYNEQFF

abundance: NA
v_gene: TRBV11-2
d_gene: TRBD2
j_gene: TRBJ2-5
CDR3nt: TGTGCCAGCAGCCAACTAGCGGGGGGGCTGCAAGAGACCCAGTACTTC
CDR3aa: CASSQLAGGLQETQYF